This T cell receptor (beta chain) was sequenced in a study of follicular helper T cells after annual influenza vaccination. Overall study: Some donors were sampled over the 2013-2014, 2014-2015 and 2015-2016 vaccinations.

Specified time point: 2014-2015 season, 7 days after vaccination. No donor had influenza vaccine in the prior 6 months; all lived in the community. The assay was immunoSEQ multiplex PCR, and TCRdb's table has in-frame clones only and misses some. Among some 10,000 clones listed, roughly 80% were seen once. This CDR3 is built from 13 residues. Germline V lookup: CDR1 SGHRS, CDR2 YFSETQ. Trimming left V 6 bases short and J 4 bases short, with 13 bases between. Sample: CXCR5- memory CD4+ T cells sorted from blood, taken 7 days after influenza vaccination. The gene calls are TRBV5-1 and TRBJ1-1, with D uncertain. This TCR derives from an adult who received the influenza vaccine. The CDR3, as DNA: TGCGCCAGCACCCGGGCCGAGGGCACTGAAGCTTTCTTT. Its protein is CASTRAEGTEAFF. The full variable domain, completed using reference TRBV5-1 and TRBJ1-1, is KAGVTQTPRYLIKTRGQQVTLSCSPISGHRSVSWYQQTPGQGLQFLFEYFSETQRNKGNFPGRFSGRQFSNSRSEMNVSTLELGDSALYLCASTRAEGTEAFFGQGTRLTVV.